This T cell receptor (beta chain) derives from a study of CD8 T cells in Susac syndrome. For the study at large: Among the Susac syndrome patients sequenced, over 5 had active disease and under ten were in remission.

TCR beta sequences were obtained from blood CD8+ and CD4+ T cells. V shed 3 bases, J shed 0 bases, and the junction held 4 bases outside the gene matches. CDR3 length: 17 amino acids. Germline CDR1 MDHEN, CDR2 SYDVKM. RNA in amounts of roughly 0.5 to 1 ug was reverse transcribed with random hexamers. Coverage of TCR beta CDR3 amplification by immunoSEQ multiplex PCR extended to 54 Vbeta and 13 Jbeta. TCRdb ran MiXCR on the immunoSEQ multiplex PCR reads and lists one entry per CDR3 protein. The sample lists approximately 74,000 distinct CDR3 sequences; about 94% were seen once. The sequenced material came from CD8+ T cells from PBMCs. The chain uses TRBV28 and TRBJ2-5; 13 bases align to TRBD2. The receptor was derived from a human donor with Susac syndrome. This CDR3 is CASSFRGTSGDQETQYF. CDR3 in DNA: TGTGCCAGCAGTTTCCGCGGGACTAGCGGGGACCAAGAGACCCAGTACTTC. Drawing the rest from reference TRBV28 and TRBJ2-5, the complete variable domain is DVKVTQSSRYLVKRTGEKVFLECVQDMDHENMFWYRQDPGLGLRLIYFSYDVKMKEKGDIPEGYSVSREKKERFSLILESASTNQTSMYLCASSFRGTSGDQETQYFGPGTRLLVL.